The 15 T cell receptor beta chains reported below all come from one sample, sequenced in a study of T cell responses to AZD1222 COVID-19 vaccine. The repertoire was sequenced with immunoSEQ multiplex PCR; TCRdb's copy has only in-frame clones and lacks some. This sample has tens of thousands of clones, with 85% to 90% found just once. Sequencing was performed on peripheral blood, taken 28 days after the second AZD1222 dose. The receptors were gathered from an adult who received the AZD1222 COVID-19 vaccine.

The rearrangement uses TRBV4-2 and TRBJ1-4, with 7 bases lining up with TRBD1. With 4 bases clipped from V and 4 bases from J, the junction kept 6 bases outside the gene matches. The CDR3 runs to 15 residues. Germline V lookup: CDR1 LGHNA, CDR2 YNFKEQ. The CDR3 DNA reads TGTGCCAGCAGCCGGGAGACAGGGAGTAATGAAAAACTGTTTTTT. Its protein is CASSRETGSNEKLFF.

This clone was seen only a few times. The chain recombines TRBV5-1 with TRBJ1-1, with TRBD1 matching over 8 bases. The CDR3 runs 15 residues. Germline V gene sequence: CDR1 SGHRS, CDR2 YFSETQ. With 6 bases clipped from V and 1 base from J, the junction kept 8 bases outside the gene matches. The CDR3 spells CASTDGQGWNTEAFF. CDR3 bases: TGCGCCAGCACCGACGGACAGGGATGGAACACTGAAGCTTTCTTT. Full variable domain (remainder filled in from reference TRBV5-1 and TRBJ1-1): KAGVTQTPRYLIKTRGQQVTLSCSPISGHRSVSWYQQTPGQGLQFLFEYFSETQRNKGNFPGRFSGRQFSNSRSEMNVSTLELGDSALYLCASTDGQGWNTEAFFGQGTRLTVV.

This rearrangement joins TRBV6-5 to TRBJ1-4, with a weak D call TRBD1 (6 bases). The CDR3 has 15 residues. Germline CDR1 MNHEY, CDR2 SVGAGI. Between the trimmed V and J ends, which lost 6 bases and 3 bases, there was a span of 14 bases. CDR3 in amino acids: CASRDGGIANEKLFF. The CDR3 DNA sequence: TGTGCCAGCAGGGACGGGGGCATCGCTAATGAAAAACTGTTTTTT.

In its sample, this clone was seen a few times. This chain joins TRBV10-3 and TRBJ2-2; TRBD1 or TRBD2 may be the D gene (5 bases each). This CDR3 is built from 14 residues. Germline assignment: CDR1 ENHRY and CDR2 SYGVKD. Trimming stripped 7 bases from V and 3 bases from J, with 12 bases between. The CDR3 here is CAITTGQDTGELFF. In nucleotides, the CDR3 is TGTGCCATCACGACGGGGCAGGACACCGGGGAGCTGTTTTTT.

The table lists this clone with a count of one. The rearrangement links TRBV15 to TRBJ2-1; 10 bases fit TRBD2. The CDR3 contains 18 residues. The V gene's germline CDR1 is LNHNV and CDR2 YYDKDF (reference sequence). V dropped 3 bases and J dropped 0; count of bases not matched to a gene: 8. The CDR3 DNA sequence: TGTGCCACCAGCAGGGCCGGGACTAGCGTCTTCTCCTACAATGAGCAGTTCTTC. Translating gives CATSRAGTSVFSYNEQFF. Full variable domain (remainder filled in from reference TRBV15 and TRBJ2-1): DAMVIQNPRYQVTQFGKPVTLSCSQTLNHNVMYWYQQKSSQAPKLLFHYYDKDFNNEADTPDNFQSRRPNTSFCFLDIRSPGLGDTAMYLCATSRAGTSVFSYNEQFFGPGTRLTVL.

This clone was detected once. This rearrangement joins TRBV13 to TRBJ1-2; no clear D. CDR3 length equals 13 residues. Per germline, CDR1 PRHDT and CDR2 FYEKMQ (reference sequence). V was cut by 1 base and J by 5 bases, with 8 bases left in between. This CDR3 is CASSLDSVYGYTF. CDR3 bases: TGTGCCAGCAGCTTAGATTCAGTTTATGGCTACACCTTC.

This clone was seen only a few times. This sequence joins TRBV11-3 and TRBJ2-5; 12 bases map to TRBD2. Trimming took 2 bases from V and 3 from J; bases not matched to a gene: 1. This CDR3 has 15 residues. From germline, CDR1 is SGHNT and CDR2 YENEEA. The CDR3 region is CASSLRLAGEETQYF. The CDR3 nucleotides are TGTGCCAGCAGCTTAAGACTAGCGGGGGAAGAGACCCAGTACTTC.

This chain links TRBV3-1 (or the pseudogene TRBV3-2) with TRBJ2-7; D unclear. Between the trimmed V and J ends, which lost 5 bases and 9 bases, there was a span of 17 bases. Per germline, CDR1 LGHDT and CDR2 YNNKEL (reference sequence). The CDR3 extends over 13 amino acids. The CDR3 loop is CASSVTDGRGQYF. Here the CDR3 DNA reads TGTGCCAGCAGCGTAACGGACGGGCGAGGGCAGTACTTC.

The chain has TRBV27 and TRBJ2-1, with TRBD2 matching over 8 bases. The CDR3 loop spans 18 amino acids. Trimming removed 0 bases from V and 5 bases from J; junction bases left unmatched: 12. Per germline, CDR1 MNHEY and CDR2 SMNVEV (reference sequence). The CDR3 DNA sequence: TGTGCCAGCAGTTTATCGATTGGGGCGGGGGGCTGGGACAATGAGCAGTTCTTC. It specifies CASSLSIGAGGWDNEQFF.

This chain joins TRBV5-1 and TRBJ1-2, with a possible D match to TRBD1 (6 bases). Germline-derived CDR1 and CDR2 are SGHRS and YFSETQ. V lost 0 bases and J lost 1, with 7 bases in between. The CDR3 has 14 residues. The CDR3 nucleotides read TGCGCCAGCAGCTTGGGGACAGTTAACTATGGCTACACCTTC. Amino acid sequence: CASSLGTVNYGYTF. Full variable domain (missing parts from reference TRBV5-1 and TRBJ1-2): KAGVTQTPRYLIKTRGQQVTLSCSPISGHRSVSWYQQTPGQGLQFLFEYFSETQRNKGNFPGRFSGRQFSNSRSEMNVSTLELGDSALYLCASSLGTVNYGYTFGSGTRLTVV.

The V gene is TRBV18, the J gene TRBJ2-7; D tentatively reads TRBD1 or TRBD2 (5 bases each). Germline-derived CDR1 and CDR2 are KGHSH and LQKENI. This CDR3 region has 14 residues. V was trimmed by 3 bases and J by 0 bases, leaving 9 bases between them. The CDR3 is CASSPGTSSYEQYF. CDR3 sequence (DNA): TGTGCCAGCTCACCCGGGACGAGCTCCTACGAGCAGTACTTC.

Here the CDR3 reads CASSVSGPETQYF. The CDR3 region has the DNA TGTGCCAGCAGCGTATCGGGACCAGAGACCCAGTACTTC. This rearrangement joins TRBV7-6 to TRBJ2-5; D is possibly TRBD1 or TRBD2 (5 bases each). Trimming stripped 5 bases from V and 4 bases from J, with 11 bases between. This CDR3 region has 13 residues. Germline assignment: CDR1 SGHVS and CDR2 FNYEAQ.

The chain links TRBV27 to TRBJ1-2; 8 bases are a match to TRBD1. The germline CDR1 and CDR2 sequences are MNHEY and SMNVEV (reference sequence). The trim removed 5 bases at V and 0 bases at J, leaving 11 bases unmatched. The CDR3 covers 17 residues. CDR3 sequence: CASSPLALGQANYGYTF. The CDR3 coding sequence is TGTGCCAGCAGTCCGCTCGCCTTGGGACAGGCTAACTATGGCTACACCTTC.

The CDR3: CASSEMNTEAFF. As DNA, the CDR3 is TGTGCCAGCAGTGAAATGAACACTGAAGCTTTCTTT. V usage is TRBV28 and J usage is TRBJ1-1; D gene ambiguous. The CDR3 covers 12 residues. Per germline, CDR1 MDHEN and CDR2 SYDVKM. V was pared by 5 bases and J by 0 bases, with 4 bases between. The entire variable domain, with the rest obtained from reference TRBV28 and TRBJ1-1, is as follows: DVKVTQSSRYLVKRTGEKVFLECVQDMDHENMFWYRQDPGLGLRLIYFSYDVKMKEKGDIPEGYSVSREKKERFSLILESASTNQTSMYLCASSEMNTEAFFGQGTRLTVV.

This chain uses TRBV19 with TRBJ1-2; D unclear. CDR1 and CDR2 (germline): LNHDA, SQIVND (reference sequence). Between the trimmed V and J ends, which lost 4 bases and 3 bases, there was a span of 9 bases. CDR3 length equals 13 residues. CDR3 nucleotide sequence: TGTGCCAGTAGTACGGACGCCTACTATGGCTACACCTTC. The encoded protein is CASSTDAYYGYTF.